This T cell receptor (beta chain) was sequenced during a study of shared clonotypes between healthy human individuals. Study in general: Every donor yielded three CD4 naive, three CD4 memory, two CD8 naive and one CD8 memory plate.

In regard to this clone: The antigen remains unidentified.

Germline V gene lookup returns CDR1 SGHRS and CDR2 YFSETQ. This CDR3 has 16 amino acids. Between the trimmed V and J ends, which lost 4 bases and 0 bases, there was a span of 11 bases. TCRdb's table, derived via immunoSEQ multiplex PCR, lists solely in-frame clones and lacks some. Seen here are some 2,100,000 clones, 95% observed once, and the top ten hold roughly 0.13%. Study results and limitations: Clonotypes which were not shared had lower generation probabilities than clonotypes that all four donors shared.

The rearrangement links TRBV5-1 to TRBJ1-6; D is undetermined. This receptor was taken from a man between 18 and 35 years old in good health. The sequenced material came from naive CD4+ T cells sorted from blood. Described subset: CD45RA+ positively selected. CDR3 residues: CASSPYVSSYNSPLHF. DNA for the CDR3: TGCGCCAGCAGCCCCTACGTGAGCTCCTATAATTCACCCCTCCACTTT.